This T cell receptor (beta chain) was sequenced during a study of T-cell memory formation after mild COVID-19. CDR1 is SQVTM, CDR2 ANQGSEA, per germline. The CDR3 is 12 amino acids. Deletions cut 7 bases from V and 4 bases from J, with 10 bases between. The study, taken as a whole, reports: The appearance of some responding clones in pre-infection memory suggested that cross-reactive memory joined. Chiefly within CM and EM were the contracting CD4+ clones; CD8+ ones were within EMRA. Clones contracting across day 15 to 85 had a balanced CD4/CD8 profile; later expanding clones leaned CD4+.

5'RACE primed from the constant segment yielded TCR alpha and TCR beta cDNA libraries bearing sample barcodes and UMIs. MiXCR, applied by TCRdb to the 5' RACE reads, yields one record per CDR3 protein. Here the sample spans hundreds of thousands of distinct CDR3 sequences, approximately 16% being singletons. This clonotype showed up just a few times. What it recognizes is unknown. This chain joins TRBV29-1 and TRBJ2-2; possible D gene TRBD1, 5 bases. This TCR was sampled from a man between 18 and 35 years old who had mild COVID-19 (a few samples of this study predate the infection). Cell type and time point are not known. The material sequenced was PBMCs or a T cell subset sorted from them (not recorded which). CDR3 DNA: TGCAGCGGAAGGGGTGCCACCGGGGAGCTGTTTTTT. Its translation: CSGRGATGELFF.